A single sample is the source of the 4 T cell receptor beta chains below, sequenced in a study of cytomegalovirus exposure and HLA in healthy donors. Researchers ran the PCR with 60 Vbeta and 13 Jbeta primers. Libraries were prepared by immunoSEQ multiplex PCR; TCRdb keeps only in-frame clonotypes and omits some of them. The table records roughly 88,000 clones, 60% to 85% of them present only once. Sequenced sample: PBMCs. All receptors come from a young man in good health and CMV-seropositive.

The chain joins TRBV28 to TRBJ2-2; D may be TRBD1 (6 bases). The CDR3 loop spans 19 amino acids. The V gene lost 3 bases and the J gene lost 4 bases, with 24 bases spanning the gap. Germline assignment: CDR1 MDHEN and CDR2 SYDVKM. The CDR3 reads CASSFPGRAGASSTGELFF. DNA of the CDR3: TGTGCCAGCAGTTTCCCCGGGCGGGCAGGGGCGTCGAGCACCGGGGAGCTGTTTTTT.

V and J are TRBV6-5 and TRBJ2-5; 11 positions match TRBD2. After removal of 5 bases from V and 5 bases from J, the junction contained 4 bases not matched to a gene. From germline, CDR1 is MNHEY and CDR2 SVGAGI. The CDR3 runs to 14 residues. CDR3 protein: CASSVSGGVETQYF. CDR3 in DNA: TGTGCCAGCAGTGTTAGCGGGGGGGTGGAGACCCAGTACTTC.

J is TRBJ1-4 and V is TRBV27, with D possibly TRBD1 on 5 matching bases. This CDR3 region has 14 residues. CDR1 is MNHEY and CDR2 is SMNVEV in the germline V gene (reference sequence). V was cut by 8 bases and J by 0 bases, with 10 bases left in between. CDR3 residues: CASRRGATNEKLFF. In DNA, the CDR3 is TGTGCCAGCCGTAGGGGCGCAACTAATGAAAAACTGTTTTTT.

J is TRBJ1-5 and V is TRBV4-3; 10 bases map to TRBD1. The CDR3 is made up of 20 amino acids. V was clipped by 6 bases and J by 11 bases; unmatched bases: 28. The V gene's germline CDR1 is LGHNA and CDR2 YSLEER. CDR3 amino acids: CASRPGQGGLLDESSGSQHF. Here the CDR3 DNA reads TGCGCCAGCAGGCCCGGACAGGGGGGATTGTTGGATGAATCATCTGGGTCCCAGCATTTT.